This T cell receptor beta chain originates from a study of shared clonotypes between healthy human individuals. Whole-study findings and limits: Researchers sampled only blood; tissue repertoires likely differ.

Per the germline V gene, CDR1 is SGHDT and CDR2 is YYEEEE. V lost 3 bases to trimming and J lost 0 bases; unmatched junction nucleotides: 6. The CDR3 is 17 amino acids. The naive CD8 subset, CD45RO-negative cells positively selected for CCR7, excluded terminally differentiated effector memory CD45RA+ cells. The authors loaded 150 to 250 ng DNA, 25,000 to 30,000 T cell genomes, into sorted-subset replicate PCRs. The protocol was immunoSEQ multiplex PCR, while the TCRdb copy is restricted to in-frame clones and leaves out a portion. The sample lists about 590,000 clones, 95% to 96% occurring once. Concerning this clone: No antigen is known for it.

This TCR derives from a woman younger than 45 in good health. Specimen: naive CD8+ T cells sorted from blood. The rearrangement joins TRBV5-6 to TRBJ2-6; 7 positions match TRBD1. The CDR3 here is CASSSGTVSSGANVLTF. CDR3 coding DNA: TGTGCCAGCAGCTCCGGGACAGTGAGCTCTGGGGCCAACGTCCTGACTTTC.